The entry that follows covers one T cell receptor (beta chain) sequence. CDR3 length equals 15 residues. Germline V lookup: CDR1 LNHDA, CDR2 SQIVND (reference sequence). V lost 4 bases and J 3 bases, leaving 14 bases between the germline ends. Individually, cDNA molecules had unique molecular identifiers attached to them. MiXCR, run by TCRdb on the 5' RACE reads, gives a single entry per CDR3 protein. The repertoire includes approximately 64,000 distinct CDR3 sequences, around 20% of them detected once, and approximately 9% sits in the top ten. The data belong to a study of early T cells in non-severe SARS-CoV-2 infection. Study-wide background: Bulk RNA taken from unsorted whole blood was sequenced, leaving chains unpaired.

The source material was whole blood, sampled at baseline. This clonotype was obtained from an adult who was a healthcare worker with PCR-confirmed SARS-CoV-2 infection or an uninfected control (not recorded which). The rearrangement uses TRBV19 and TRBJ2-3; the D is unclear. The CDR3 DNA follows: TGTGCCAGTAGTACCCTTGATGGGGATACAGATACGCAGTATTTT. This codes for CASSTLDGDTDTQYF.